What follows is one T cell receptor (beta chain) and its context. CDR1 is LGHDT, CDR2 YNNKEL, per germline (reference sequence). V dropped 4 bases and J dropped 9 bases, with 12 bases sitting between them. This CDR3 is 12 amino acids long. This sample is part of a study of blood T cell repertoires in COVID-19. The overall study: Samples came from the United States, Italy and Spain, spanning acute and convalescent COVID-19. Sample material is recorded as cDNA or gDNA derived from T cells, B-cell-depleted T cells, or PBMCs.

Clones were sequenced by immunoSEQ multiplex PCR, and TCRdb holds only the in-frame ones, with some missing. The sample records 50,000 or so clones, around 90% being singletons. The V and J genes are TRBV3-1 (or the pseudogene TRBV3-2) and TRBJ1-2, with D perhaps matching TRBD1 (5 bases). The clonotype comes from a human donor in a cohort sampled during active COVID-19. Sequencing used peripheral blood. The CDR3 sequence is CASSPGPESYTF. CDR3 DNA sequence: TGTGCCAGCAGCCCAGGGCCAGAGAGCTACACCTTC.